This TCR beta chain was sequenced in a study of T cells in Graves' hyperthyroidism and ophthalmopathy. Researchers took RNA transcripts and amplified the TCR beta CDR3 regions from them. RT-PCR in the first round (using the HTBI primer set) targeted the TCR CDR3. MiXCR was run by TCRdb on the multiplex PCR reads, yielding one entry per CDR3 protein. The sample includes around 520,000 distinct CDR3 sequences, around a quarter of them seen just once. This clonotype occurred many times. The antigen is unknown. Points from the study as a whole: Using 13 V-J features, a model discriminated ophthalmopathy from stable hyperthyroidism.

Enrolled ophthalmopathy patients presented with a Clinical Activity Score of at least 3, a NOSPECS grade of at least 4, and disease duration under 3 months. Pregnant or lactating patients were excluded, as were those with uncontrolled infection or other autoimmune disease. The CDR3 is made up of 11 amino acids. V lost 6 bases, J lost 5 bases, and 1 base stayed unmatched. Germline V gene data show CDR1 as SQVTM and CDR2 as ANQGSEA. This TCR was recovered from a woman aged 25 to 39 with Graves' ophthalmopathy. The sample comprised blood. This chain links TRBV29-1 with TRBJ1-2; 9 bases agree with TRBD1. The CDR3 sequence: CSVGTGYGYTF. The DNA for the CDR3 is TGCAGCGTCGGGACAGGGTATGGCTACACCTTC.